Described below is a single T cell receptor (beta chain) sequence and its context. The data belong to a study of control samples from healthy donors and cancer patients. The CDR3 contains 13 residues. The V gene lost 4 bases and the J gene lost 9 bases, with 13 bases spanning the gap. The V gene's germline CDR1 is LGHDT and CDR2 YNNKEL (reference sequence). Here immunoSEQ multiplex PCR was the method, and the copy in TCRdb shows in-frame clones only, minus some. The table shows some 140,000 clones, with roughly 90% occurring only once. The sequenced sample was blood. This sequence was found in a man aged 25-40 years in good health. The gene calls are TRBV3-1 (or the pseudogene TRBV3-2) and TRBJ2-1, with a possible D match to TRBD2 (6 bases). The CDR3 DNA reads TGTGCCAGCAGCCGTCCTACGGGGGTTGAGCAGTTCTTC. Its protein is CASSRPTGVEQFF.